The rows below give T cell receptor beta chains drawn from one sample of a study of CD8 T cells in ankylosing spondylitis. TCRdb reanalysed the 5' RACE reads using MiXCR and keeps one entry per CDR3 protein. The sample consists of 200,000 to 250,000 distinct CDR3 sequences, 10% of them appearing once. Specimen: blood, either unsorted or a sorted T cell fraction (not recorded which). The receptors were gathered from a male donor with ankylosing spondylitis or in good health (not recorded which). The CDR3 runs from the conserved cysteine through the conserved F or W. D genes are given only for firm matches. Clone size is stated in some rows and not others, as once, few, many or a class when expanded.

cdr3_length	j_call	d_call	v_call	clone_size	cdr3_nt	cdr3_aa
15	TRBJ2-5	TRBD2	TRBV12-3/TRBV12-4	NA	TGTGACAGTCGCATGGGGGGGAGGGCCGAAGAGACCCAGTACTTC	CDSRMGGRAEETQYF
13	TRBJ1-1	NA	TRBV30	many	TGTGCCTGGAGTGTAGTCACGGACACTGAAGCTTTCTTT	CAWSVVTDTEAFF
16	TRBJ2-1	NA	TRBV7-8	many	TGTGCCAGCAGCTTAGCAAACATCGGTTGGCCAGGTGAGCAGTTCTTC	CASSLANIGWPGEQFF
15	TRBJ1-2	TRBD1	TRBV30	many	TGTGCCTGGAGTGTAGACAGGGGGCATAACTATGGCTACACCTTC	CAWSVDRGHNYGYTF
16	TRBJ2-1	TRBD2	TRBV10-3	many	TGTGCCATCAGCTTTCCTAGCGGGGGGACCCGTGATGAGCAGTTCTTC	CAISFPSGGTRDEQFF
12	TRBJ2-3	NA	TRBV5-1	many	TGCGCCAGCAGCTTGAGGGTGGATACGCAGTATTTT	CASSLRVDTQYF
15	TRBJ1-6	TRBD1	TRBV3-1	NA	TGTGCCAGCAGCCAAGGGGACAGGGAAAATTCACCCCTCCACTTT	CASSQGDRENSPLHF
17	TRBJ2-5	TRBD2	TRBV20-1	many	TGCAGTGCTCCCCCCCTAGCGGGGGGGCCCGTTAAAGAGACCCAGTACTTC	CSAPPLAGGPVKETQYF
14	TRBJ2-3	NA	TRBV30	few	TGTGCCTGGAGTCAGACCACAGGGACAGATACGCAGTATTTT	CAWSQTTGTDTQYF
14	TRBJ2-7	NA	TRBV7-9	many	TGTGCCAGCAGTGTCCCGGGACTGTCCTACGAGCAGTACTTC	CASSVPGLSYEQYF
19	TRBJ2-5	TRBD2	TRBV6-5	many	TGTGCCAGCAGTTACCTCCTTTACCAGACTAGCGGAGGGGGAGAGACCCAGTACTTC	CASSYLLYQTSGGGETQYF
16	TRBJ1-5	NA	TRBV20-1	many	TGCAGTGCTGAATTGGCAGGCCCCCATAGCAATCAGCCCCAGCATTTT	CSAELAGPHSNQPQHF
16	TRBJ2-6	NA	TRBV11-3	few	TGTGCCAGTTCACAGGGACCAAACTCTGGGGCCAACGTCCTGACTTTC	CASSQGPNSGANVLTF
13	TRBJ1-5	NA	TRBV12-3/TRBV12-4	many	TGTGCCAGCAGTATACAGAGCAATCAGCCCCAGCATTTT	CASSIQSNQPQHF
17	TRBJ2-7	TRBD2	TRBV11-2	many	TGTGCCAGCAGCTCGGGACTAGCGGGCTATGCCGTCTACGAGCAGTACTTC	CASSSGLAGYAVYEQYF
16	TRBJ2-1	TRBD2	TRBV19	few	TGTGCCAGTAGAAGGGCCCTAGCGGAGTCCTACAATGAGCAGTTCTTC	CASRRALAESYNEQFF
14	TRBJ1-4	NA	TRBV4-1	many	TGCGCCAGCAGCCTAAGAGGGTTTACTGAAAAACTGTTTTTT	CASSLRGFTEKLFF
14	TRBJ1-1	NA	TRBV30	NA	TGTGCCTGGAGTACGGCCCTGAGGGACACTGAAGCTTTCTTT	CAWSTALRDTEAFF
12	TRBJ2-3	NA	TRBV5-1	few	TGCGCCAGCAGCCTCGGTCTAGATACGCAGTATTTT	CASSLGLDTQYF
12	TRBJ2-5	NA	TRBV12-3/TRBV12-4	many	TGTGCCAGCAGTATCAGCTCAGAGACCCAGTACTTC	CASSISSETQYF
11	TRBJ1-1	NA	TRBV20-1	many	TGCAGTGGCTCTCTGGGCACTGAAGCTTTCTTT	CSGSLGTEAFF
15	TRBJ2-5	NA	TRBV20-1	many	TGCAGTGCTACCCACCAGACAGCGGTCCAAGAGACCCAGTACTTC	CSATHQTAVQETQYF
11	TRBJ1-1	NA	TRBV30	many	TGTGCCTGGAAGCTGGACACTGAAGCTTTCTTT	CAWKLDTEAFF
16	TRBJ2-1	NA	TRBV4-1	many	TGCGCCAGCAGCCAAGAAGGCACTCGGGGCGGGAATGAGCAGTTCTTC	CASSQEGTRGGNEQFF
17	TRBJ2-3	NA	TRBV4-2	many	TGTGCCAGCAGCCAAGAAGAAGCTAGCGTAAGCACAGATACGCAGTATTTT	CASSQEEASVSTDTQYF
16	TRBJ1-6	TRBD1	TRBV2	few	TGTGCCAGCAGTGGACAGGGCGGCTCCTATAATTCACCCCTCCACTTT	CASSGQGGSYNSPLHF
15	TRBJ2-1	TRBD1	TRBV10-3	few	TGTGCCATCAGTGAGGGGGGACAGAACTACAATGAGCAGTTCTTC	CAISEGGQNYNEQFF
10	TRBJ1-2	NA	TRBV29-1	many	TGCAGCGTTGAACAGTATGGCTACACCTTC	CSVEQYGYTF
13	TRBJ2-5	TRBD2	TRBV12-3/TRBV12-4	many	TGTGCCAGCAGGCTAGCGGGACAAGAGACCCAGTACTTC	CASRLAGQETQYF
13	TRBJ2-1	NA	TRBV12-3/TRBV12-4	NA	TGTGCCTACACCTCTGGGGCCGACAATGAGCAGTTCTTC	CAYTSGADNEQFF
15	TRBJ2-2	TRBD1	TRBV20-1	many	TGCAGTGCCTGGACAGGGGGCGGGAACACCGGGGAGCTGTTTTTT	CSAWTGGGNTGELFF
13	TRBJ1-1	NA	TRBV5-1	many	TGCGCCAGCAGCCGTAGCCCTAGCACTGAAGCTTTCTTT	CASSRSPSTEAFF
13	TRBJ2-1	NA	TRBV29-1	once	TGCAGCGTAAACAGGGAATCCTACAATGAGCAGTTCTTC	CSVNRESYNEQFF
11	TRBJ2-3	NA	TRBV7-6	many	TGTGCCAGCAGCGCTAGGGATACGCAGTATTTT	CASSARDTQYF
14	TRBJ1-1	NA	TRBV5-1	NA	TGCGCCAGCAGCTCCCAACCGGGATCGACTGAAGCTTTCTTT	CASSSQPGSTEAFF
15	TRBJ2-3	TRBD2	TRBV7-9	many	TGTGCCAGCAGCCTTGGACTAGGCCGCACAGATACGCAGTATTTT	CASSLGLGRTDTQYF
15	TRBJ2-2	NA	TRBV3-1	NA	TGTGCCAGCAGTCCCCAGGGGATCGGCACCGGGGAGCTGTTTTTT	CASSPQGIGTGELFF
11	TRBJ2-7	NA	TRBV20-1	many	TGCAGTGCTAGGTCATGGGGCGAGCAGTACTTC	CSARSWGEQYF
13	TRBJ2-3	NA	TRBV6-2/TRBV6-3	many	TGTGCCAGCAGTTACGGCGGGGTAGATACGCAGTATTTT	CASSYGGVDTQYF
15	TRBJ1-1	TRBD1	TRBV12-5	NA	TGTGCCTCCACCCAAGCGGGACAGCCGTTGGGTGAAGCTTTCTTT	CASTQAGQPLGEAFF
15	TRBJ2-7	TRBD1	TRBV2	NA	TGTGCCAGCAGTGAATTCTTGGGACAGGGAGACGAGCAGTACTTC	CASSEFLGQGDEQYF
15	TRBJ1-1	NA	TRBV5-1	NA	TGCGCCAGCAGTCGGCCGGAGGATGGGAACACTGAAGCTTTCTTT	CASSRPEDGNTEAFF
16	TRBJ2-6	TRBD1	TRBV7-9	few	TGTGCCAGCACTCAGGACAGGGCGTCAGGGGCCAACGTCCTGACTTTC	CASTQDRASGANVLTF
17	TRBJ1-6	NA	TRBV5-6	many	TGTGCCAGCAGCTTGTTATCGGGAAGCTCCTATAATTCACCCCTCCACTTT	CASSLLSGSSYNSPLHF
12	TRBJ1-1	NA	TRBV12-5	NA	TGTGCTAGTACCCGGGGCTACACTGAAGCTTTCTTT	CASTRGYTEAFF
12	TRBJ1-5	NA	TRBV7-9	NA	TGTGCCAGCAGCTTGCAGGCTGGGTCCCAGCATTTT	CASSLQAGSQHF
16	TRBJ2-7	TRBD1	TRBV7-6	NA	TGTGCCAGCAGCTTAGCGGGCGGAGACAGGGGGCGCGAGCAGTACTTC	CASSLAGGDRGREQYF
16	TRBJ1-2	NA	TRBV12-3/TRBV12-4	many	TGTGCCAGCAGCCTCGGATCGGACACTCCCCTCTATGGCTACACCTTC	CASSLGSDTPLYGYTF